The entry below gives a single T cell receptor beta chain sequence along with its context. This clonotype was recorded a few times. The specificity of this receptor is unknown. Per-base quality was not reported, and no clone a single base away is much larger than it. This specimen belongs to a study of identical twins (dated by TCRdb to 2016 to 2017). About the investigation overall: To test whether fetal clonotypes persist, the study used deep sequencing on TCR alpha and beta repertoires from monozygotic twins, unrelated adults of various ages, and cord blood. To rule out contamination, the twin experiments were replicated at different times with different library preparation protocols. Summary of the overall study and its limitations: In monozygotic twins, out-of-frame TCR alpha sharing was systematically underestimated by recombination models, although the models agreed with sharing between unrelated individuals. Abundant cord blood beta clonotypes carried fewer insertions; young adult naive repertoires showed a weaker similar trend, while memory repertoires showed none. Zero-insertion analyses could be partly confounded by invariant T cells such as MAIT and iNKT, although diverse VJ usage argued against such confounding for most clonotypes. Because the same donors could not be followed over many years, conclusions were based on cross-sectional statistical analysis. In beta out-of-frame sequences, excess twin sharing was weaker, because having fewer shared sequences lowered the signal-to-noise ratio. Compared with coincidental sharing between unrelated individuals, an excess of low generation-probability sequences was observed among out-of-frame TCR alpha sequences shared between twins.

The CDR3 contains 13 residues, cysteine and phenylalanine counted. Only the CDR3 DNA is retained, 39 bases long and in frame from the first base. A distance of 8 bases separates the germline ends of V and J, which lose 4 bases and 4 bases respectively. CDR1 and CDR2 (ENHRY, SYGVKD) derive from the germline V gene. Every donor in the study was a healthy Caucasian. The twin cohort consisted of three pairs of female monozygotic twins, all aged roughly 18 to 30 years. Positive isolation kits from Invitrogen were used to isolate the CD4+ and CD8+ T cell populations. The method was 5' RACE. The sequencer was an Illumina HiSeq 2000. A universal primer binding site was added through template switching, and the final cDNA carried a unique molecular identifier so that TCR cDNA molecules could be counted accurately. Specific primers in the conserved constant-segment region were used to synthesize first-strand cDNA for TCR alpha and beta chains. To control for contamination, each cDNA library was double barcoded with a SMART-Mk sample barcode plus Illumina barcodes. TruSeq adapter sequences and Illumina sample barcodes were added in two successive PCR steps. TCR alpha and beta cDNA libraries were sequenced on the Illumina HiSeq platform with custom primers. In the original analysis: MiGEC was used to process raw reads and extract unique molecular identifiers, and MiXCR was used to find CDR3 positions. For each individual, recombination models were inferred using an EM algorithm with the repgenHMM and IGoR tools. Shared clonotypes were analyzed with the tcR package in R, and sharing was normalized by the product of cloneset sizes. To study raw recombination free of thymic and clonal selection effects, out-of-frame nonproductive sequences were analyzed. Through fastp at Q25 and MiXCR, TCRdb rebuilt clones from the public reads, retaining in-frame beta chains. Merged by CDR3 protein, the rows form single entries marked with the most common genes and DNA. The V and J calls reflect TCRdb's pipeline rather than the authors' work. Across this sample there are about 550,000 distinct CDR3 sequences, with 20% to 25% seen only once. The ten top clones hold around 0.48% of the sample.

The same data also went into a second study, on yellow fever vaccine responses in identical twins. The second publication reports: According to the authors, in identical twins the way T cells responded to vaccination appeared partly convergent and partly personalized. The study precisely tracked vaccine-responding T cell clones in identical twins.

The sample was CD4+ T cells sorted from blood. This TCR was sampled from a woman aged 18-29 years in good health. The sequence joins TRBV10-3 to TRBJ1-5, with no confident D gene call. The CDR3 is CAISGAGNQPQHF. The sequenced DNA: TGTGCCATCAGTGGGGCAGGAAATCAGCCCCAGCATTTT.